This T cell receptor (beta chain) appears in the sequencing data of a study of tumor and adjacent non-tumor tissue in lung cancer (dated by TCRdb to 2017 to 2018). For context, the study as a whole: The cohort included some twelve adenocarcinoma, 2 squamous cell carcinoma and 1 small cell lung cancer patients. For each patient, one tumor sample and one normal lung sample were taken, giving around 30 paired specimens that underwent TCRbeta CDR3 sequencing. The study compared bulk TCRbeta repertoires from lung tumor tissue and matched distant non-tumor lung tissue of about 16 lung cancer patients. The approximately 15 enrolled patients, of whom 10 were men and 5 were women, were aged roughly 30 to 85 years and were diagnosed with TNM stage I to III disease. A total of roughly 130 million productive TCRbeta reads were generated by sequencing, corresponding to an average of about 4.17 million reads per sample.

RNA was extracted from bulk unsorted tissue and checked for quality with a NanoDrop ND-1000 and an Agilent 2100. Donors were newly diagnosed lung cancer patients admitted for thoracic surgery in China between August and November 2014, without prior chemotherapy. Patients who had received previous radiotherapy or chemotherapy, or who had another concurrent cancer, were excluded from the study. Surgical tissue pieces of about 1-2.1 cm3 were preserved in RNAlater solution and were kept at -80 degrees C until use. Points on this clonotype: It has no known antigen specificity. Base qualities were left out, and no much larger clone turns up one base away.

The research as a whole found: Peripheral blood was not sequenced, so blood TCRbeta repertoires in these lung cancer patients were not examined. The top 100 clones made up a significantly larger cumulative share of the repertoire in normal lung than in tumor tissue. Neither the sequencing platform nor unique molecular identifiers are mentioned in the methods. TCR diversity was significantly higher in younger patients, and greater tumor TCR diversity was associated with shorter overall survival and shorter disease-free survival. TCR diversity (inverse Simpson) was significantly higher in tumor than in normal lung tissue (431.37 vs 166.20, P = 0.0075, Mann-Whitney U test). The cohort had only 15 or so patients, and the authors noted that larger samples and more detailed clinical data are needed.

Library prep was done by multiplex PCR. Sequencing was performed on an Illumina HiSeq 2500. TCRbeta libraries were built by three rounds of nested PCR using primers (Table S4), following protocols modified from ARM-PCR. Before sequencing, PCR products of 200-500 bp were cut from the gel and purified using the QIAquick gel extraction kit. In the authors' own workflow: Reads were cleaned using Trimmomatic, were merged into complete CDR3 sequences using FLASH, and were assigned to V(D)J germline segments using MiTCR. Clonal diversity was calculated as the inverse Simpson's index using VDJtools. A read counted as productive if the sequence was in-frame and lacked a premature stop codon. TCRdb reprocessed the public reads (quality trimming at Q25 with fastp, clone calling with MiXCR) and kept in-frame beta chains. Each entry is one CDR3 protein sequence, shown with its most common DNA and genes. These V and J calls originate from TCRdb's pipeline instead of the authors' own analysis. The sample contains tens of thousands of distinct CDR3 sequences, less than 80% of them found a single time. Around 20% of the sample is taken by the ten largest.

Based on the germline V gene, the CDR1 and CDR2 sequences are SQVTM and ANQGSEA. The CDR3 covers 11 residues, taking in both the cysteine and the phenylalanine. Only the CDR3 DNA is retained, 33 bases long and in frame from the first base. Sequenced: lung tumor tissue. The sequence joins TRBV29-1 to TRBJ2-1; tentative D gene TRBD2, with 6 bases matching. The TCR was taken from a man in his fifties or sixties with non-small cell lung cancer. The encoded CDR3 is CGQIRENEQFF. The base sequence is TGCGGTCAAATACGGGAGAATGAGCAGTTCTTC.